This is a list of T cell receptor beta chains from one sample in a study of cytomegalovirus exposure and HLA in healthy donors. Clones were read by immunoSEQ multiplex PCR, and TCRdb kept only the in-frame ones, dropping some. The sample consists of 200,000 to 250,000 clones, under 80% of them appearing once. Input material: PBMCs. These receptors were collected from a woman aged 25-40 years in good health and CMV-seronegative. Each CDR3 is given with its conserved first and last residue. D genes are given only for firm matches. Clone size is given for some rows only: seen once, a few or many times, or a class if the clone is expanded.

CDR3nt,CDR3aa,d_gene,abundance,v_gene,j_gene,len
TGCGCCAGCAGCTTTGAACCAGGAGGGCCAGGGTATGAGCAGTTCTTC,CASSFEPGGPGYEQFF,NA,NA,TRBV5-1,TRBJ2-1,16
TGTGCCAGCAGCCTGACAGGTACCGCCCTGGGGGAGCAGTACTTC,CASSLTGTALGEQYF,NA,NA,TRBV27,TRBJ2-7,15
TGTGCCAGCAGTCAGACAGGGGCCAGCAATCAGCCCCAGCATTTT,CASSQTGASNQPQHF,TRBD1,NA,TRBV7-8,TRBJ1-5,15
TGTGCCAGCAGCCCGCAACCAGGGGGCACCGGGGAGCTGTTTTTT,CASSPQPGGTGELFF,TRBD1,NA,TRBV5-5,TRBJ2-2,15
TGTTCCAGCAGCCCCACGACAGGGGGCCAGCCCCAGCATTTT,CSSSPTTGGQPQHF,TRBD1,NA,TRBV7-9,TRBJ1-5,14
TGTGCCAGCAGCGTAGCGATGGGACAGGGGGCTATGAGCTATGGCTACACCTTC,CASSVAMGQGAMSYGYTF,TRBD1,NA,TRBV9,TRBJ1-2,18
TGTGCCAGCAGCTTGAGGGGAGGCTATGGCTACACCTTC,CASSLRGGYGYTF,NA,NA,TRBV7-8,TRBJ1-2,13
TGTGCCAGCAGTCAGGACAGCGCGAACACCGGGGAGCTGTTTTTT,CASSQDSANTGELFF,NA,NA,TRBV7-9,TRBJ2-2,15
TGTGCCAGCAGTTACTCGGGGACACCAACCTACGAGCAGTACTTC,CASSYSGTPTYEQYF,NA,NA,TRBV6-6,TRBJ2-7,15
TGTGCCAGCAGCATCACGGGATCTAACTATGGCTACACCTTC,CASSITGSNYGYTF,NA,once,TRBV13,TRBJ1-2,14
TGTGCCAGCAGCTCTTCGCTCGCAGGGGAAGATTCACCCCTCCACTTT,CASSSSLAGEDSPLHF,NA,NA,TRBV11-3,TRBJ1-6,16
TGTGCCAGCAGTGAATATCGGGGGAGCCGGGAGACCCAGTACTTC,CASSEYRGSRETQYF,NA,many,TRBV6-1,TRBJ2-5,15